The T cell receptor beta chain described here comes from a study of control samples from healthy donors and cancer patients. Profiled with immunoSEQ multiplex PCR; TCRdb holds only in-frame clones, not every one. This table holds about 70,000 clones, 75% to 90% found once. The CDR3 sequence is 15 residues long. CDR1 is MGHDK and CDR2 is SYGVNS in the germline V gene. The V end lost 0 bases, the J end lost 3 bases, and 11 bases lay between the germline ends. The sequence derives from a middle-aged man in good health. The sample comprised blood. The J gene is TRBJ1-1, the V gene TRBV25-1; D might be TRBD1 (6 bases). DNA for the CDR3: TGTGCCAGCAGTGAATATGGGGGCTGGGACACTGAAGCTTTCTTT. Amino acids: CASSEYGGWDTEAFF.